Shown below are 26 T cell receptor beta chains from a single sample sequenced in a study of blood T cell repertoires in COVID-19. Profiling relied on immunoSEQ multiplex PCR, and the TCRdb table lists in-frame clones only, not all of them. The data contain tens of thousands of clones, 90% of them singletons. The specimen sequenced was peripheral blood. The receptors stem from an elderly woman with acute or convalescent COVID-19.

CDR3 DNA sequence: TGTGCCAGCAGTGAAGAGTTGGAGGGCCAGCCCCAGCATTTT. Encoded protein: CASSEELEGQPQHF. The genes are TRBV2 and TRBJ1-5; the D is unclear. Germline values: CDR1 SNHLY, CDR2 FYNNEI. V was pared by 1 base and J by 7 bases, with 11 bases between. This CDR3 is 14 amino acids long.

The chain couples TRBV24-1 to TRBJ2-5, with 7 bases matching TRBD2. Losses at the gene ends were 3 bases for V and 1 base for J; bases not matched to a gene: 1. Germline V gene lookup returns CDR1 KGHDR and CDR2 SFDVKD. The length of the CDR3 is 14 residues. In DNA, the CDR3 is TGTGCCACCAGTGATAGCGGGGCCCAAGAGACCCAGTACTTC. Translating it yields CATSDSGAQETQYF.

The J gene is TRBJ1-5, the V gene TRBV7-2, with 7 bases fitting TRBD1. Germline trimming cut 6 bases from V and 3 bases from J; bases unmatched to any gene: 5. CDR1 SGHTA and CDR2 FQGNSA come from the germline V gene. The CDR3 spans 14 residues. The CDR3 reads CASSRDRANQPQHF. The CDR3 DNA follows: TGTGCCAGCAGTCGCGACAGGGCCAATCAGCCCCAGCATTTT.

The V gene is TRBV19, the J gene TRBJ1-2; 9 nucleotides line up with TRBD1. V lost 7 bases, J lost 5 bases, and 11 bases stayed unmatched. The CDR3 totals 15 residues. The germline V gene encodes CDR1 LNHDA and CDR2 SQIVND (reference sequence). The CDR3 loop reads CASKPTPGQGYGYTF. The CDR3 DNA is TGTGCCAGTAAACCTACCCCGGGACAGGGATATGGCTACACCTTC.

V usage is TRBV4-2 and J usage is TRBJ1-5; 8 nucleotides match TRBD1. The germline CDR1 and CDR2 sequences are LGHNA and YNFKEQ. The CDR3 loop spans 18 amino acids. Trimming removed 0 bases from V and 4 bases from J; junction bases left unmatched: 11. The CDR3 is CASSQEPPGQVVNQPQHF. DNA for the CDR3: TGTGCCAGCAGCCAAGAACCACCGGGACAGGTAGTTAATCAGCCCCAGCATTTT.

The chain's CDR3 is CASSPQSGAYNEQFF. DNA for the CDR3: TGTGCCAGCAGCCCCCAGAGCGGAGCGTACAATGAGCAGTTCTTC. The chain employs TRBV6-5 and TRBJ2-1, with D maybe TRBD2 (5 bases). The CDR3 length is 15 residues. V dropped 6 bases and J dropped 4 bases, with 16 bases sitting between them. The germline V gene has CDR1 MNHEY and CDR2 SVGAGI.

This chain links TRBV30 with TRBJ1-3; 7 nucleotides match TRBD1. Germline assignment: CDR1 GTSNPN and CDR2 SVGIG (reference sequence). CDR3 length: 16 amino acids. The J segment lost 0 bases and the V segment lost 4 bases, leaving 9 bases of the junction unmatched. CDR3 loop: CAWNRDSWLSGNTIYF. The CDR3 DNA reads TGTGCCTGGAACAGGGACAGCTGGCTCTCTGGAAACACCATATATTTT.

The chain links TRBV2 to TRBJ1-5, with D unclear. The CDR3 covers 14 residues. V was pared by 2 bases and J by 3 bases, with 8 bases between. From germline, CDR1 is SNHLY and CDR2 FYNNEI. The CDR3 sequence: CASSELRSNQPQHF. CDR3 bases: TGTGCCAGCAGTGAACTCAGGTCCAATCAGCCCCAGCATTTT.

The chain recombines TRBV2 with TRBJ2-3, with TRBD2 as a possible D gene (6 bases). Germline CDR1 and CDR2: SNHLY and FYNNEI. V lost 5 bases to trimming and J lost 4 bases, with 13 bases between them. CDR3 length equals 14 residues. CDR3 in amino acids: CASSPRLEADTQYF. The CDR3 DNA sequence: TGTGCCAGCAGTCCCCGACTAGAGGCAGATACGCAGTATTTT.

The J gene is TRBJ2-7, the V gene TRBV4-1, with D possibly TRBD2 on 6 matching bases. V lost 0 bases and J lost 3, with 21 bases in between. The CDR3 extends over 18 amino acids. The V gene's germline CDR1 is MGHRA and CDR2 YSYEKL. CDR3 bases: TGCGCCAGCAGCCAAGATCGCCAGCCGGGGGTCGGCGGCTACGAGCAGTACTTC. Translation: CASSQDRQPGVGGYEQYF.

This chain joins TRBV15 and TRBJ2-3; TRBD2 might be the D (5 bases). This CDR3 region has 15 residues. In germline, CDR1 is LNHNV, CDR2 YYDKDF (reference sequence). V lost 1 base and J lost 6, with 14 bases in between. CDR3 amino acids: CATSRVTGLADTQYF. CDR3 in DNA: TGTGCCACCAGCAGAGTAACTGGGTTAGCGGATACGCAGTATTTT.

The V and J genes are TRBV6-4 and TRBJ2-1; 11 positions agree with TRBD2. CDR3 length equals 16 residues. V was pared by 0 bases and J by 7 bases, with 5 bases of the junction left unmatched. The germline V gene has CDR1 MRHNA and CDR2 SNTAGT. The CDR3 loop reads CASSDSYLAGGNEQFF. CDR3 DNA: TGTGCCAGCAGTGACTCTTACCTAGCGGGGGGAAATGAGCAGTTCTTC.

The chain uses TRBV4-3 and TRBJ2-3; 9 bases map to TRBD2. There are 17 residues in the CDR3. The J segment lost 0 bases and the V segment lost 4 bases, leaving 8 bases of the junction unmatched. Germline CDR1 is LGHNA and CDR2 is YSLEER. The chain's CDR3 is CASSLGPLAGSTDTQYF. Written as DNA, the CDR3 is TGCGCCAGCAGCCTGGGCCCCCTAGCGGGGAGCACAGATACGCAGTATTTT.

The chain links TRBV6-2 or TRBV6-3 to TRBJ2-2; a possible D gene is TRBD1 (5 bases). The ends were cut back, 3 bases at V and 3 bases at J, with 11 bases in the middle. The CDR3 loop spans 15 amino acids. The germline gives CDR1 MNHEY, CDR2 SVGEGT. The CDR3 here is CASSYSAGYTGELFF. The CDR3 DNA reads TGTGCCAGCAGTTATTCGGCAGGGTACACCGGGGAGCTGTTTTTT.

V is TRBV5-6 and J is TRBJ1-1; 7 bases are a match to TRBD1. The germline CDR1 and CDR2 sequences are SGHDT and YYEEEE. CDR3 length: 15 residues. V was pared by 4 bases and J by 1 base, with 7 bases of the junction left unmatched. The CDR3 spells CASSGTRTGNTEAFF. DNA for the CDR3: TGTGCCAGCAGCGGGACGCGGACAGGGAACACTGAAGCTTTCTTT.

V gene TRBV27 combines with J gene TRBJ1-1, with D possibly matching TRBD1 (6 bases). There are 15 residues in the CDR3. CDR1 and CDR2 (germline): MNHEY, SMNVEV (reference sequence). V lost 2 bases, J lost 4 bases, and 14 bases lay in between. The CDR3 DNA is TGTGCCAGCAGTTTAGATTTACAGGGACGCACTGAAGCTTTCTTT. It translates to CASSLDLQGRTEAFF.

The chain recombines TRBV11-1 with TRBJ2-1; 8 bases fit TRBD2. CDR1 is SGHAT and CDR2 is FQDESV in the germline V gene (reference sequence). J was trimmed by 5 bases and V by 6 bases; bases with no gene match: 6. The CDR3 runs 14 residues. Written as DNA, the CDR3 is TGTGCCAGCAGAGCGGGAGAAAGGGACAATGAGCAGTTCTTC. Protein sequence: CASRAGERDNEQFF.

This chain uses TRBV7-8 with TRBJ2-1; TRBD2 matches 8 bases. Germline loops: CDR1 SGHVS, CDR2 FQNEAQ. V lost 6 bases, J lost 2 bases, and 12 bases stayed unmatched. This CDR3 region has 17 residues. CDR3 sequence reads: CASSHETSGRPYNEQFF. The CDR3 region has the DNA TGTGCCAGCAGTCATGAAACTAGCGGAAGGCCCTACAATGAGCAGTTCTTC.

The chain combines TRBV18 with TRBJ1-1, with a possible D match to TRBD1 (5 bases). Trimming cost V 6 bases and J 8 bases, with 22 bases left between them. Looked up from germline, CDR1 is KGHSH and CDR2 is LQKENI. The CDR3 loop spans 15 amino acids. The CDR3 nucleotides are TGTGCCAGCTCGCCAATCCCTGCTACCAGACAGGAAGCTTTCTTT. Translated, it gives CASSPIPATRQEAFF.

The V call is TRBV7-8, the J call TRBJ1-3; no definite D call. CDR1 and CDR2 (germline): SGHVS, FQNEAQ. Trimming left V 2 bases short and J 0 bases short, with 8 bases between. This CDR3 has 15 residues. The DNA for the CDR3 is TGTGCCAGCAGCTTAAGTCAGGTCTCTGGAAACACCATATATTTT. Its protein product is CASSLSQVSGNTIYF.

The genes are TRBV19 and TRBJ2-1; tentative D call: TRBD2 (6 bases). CDR1 and CDR2 (germline): LNHDA, SQIVND (reference sequence). Trimming cost V 6 bases and J 0 bases, with 15 bases left between them. The CDR3 consists of 16 residues. The CDR3, as DNA: TGTGCCAGTAGCCCCCCGCTAGCGACCTCCTACAATGAGCAGTTCTTC. It yields the protein CASSPPLATSYNEQFF.

This sequence joins TRBV6-6 and TRBJ2-3; D call uncertain. This CDR3 region has 14 residues. The V end was cut by 4 bases, the J end by 4 bases, with 12 bases between. Germline CDR1 MNHNY, CDR2 SVGAGI (reference sequence). For the CDR3, the DNA is TGTGCCAGCAGTTTTTCCTCCGAGGCAGATACGCAGTATTTT. This encodes CASSFSSEADTQYF.

This chain uses TRBV2 with TRBJ2-3; 7 bases align to TRBD2. The junction had 3 bases not matched to a gene; V was cut back by 6 bases and J by 0 bases. There are 14 residues in the CDR3. The germline V gene encodes CDR1 SNHLY and CDR2 FYNNEI. CDR3 DNA: TGTGCCAGCAGACTTAGCGGGAGCACAGATACGCAGTATTTT. Translation gives CASRLSGSTDTQYF. Supplemented by reference TRBV2 and TRBJ2-3, the full variable domain reads EPEVTQTPSHQVTQMGQEVILRCVPISNHLYFYWYRQILGQKVEFLVSFYNNEISEKSEIFDDQFSVERPDGSNFTLKIRSTKLEDSAMYFCASRLSGSTDTQYFGPGTRLTVL.

The chain links TRBV20-1 to TRBJ1-5; a weak D match, TRBD1 (5 bases). Germline V gene lookup returns CDR1 DFQATT and CDR2 SNEGSKA (reference sequence). Trimming pared 3 bases from V and 0 bases from J, leaving 12 bases between. CDR3 size: 15 residues. The CDR3 protein is CSASGYRNSNQPQHF. DNA for the CDR3: TGCAGTGCTAGTGGTTACAGGAATAGCAATCAGCCCCAGCATTTT.

This clone was detected once. The rearrangement uses TRBV18 and TRBJ2-1; D gene uncertain. V lost 4 bases and J lost 7, with 14 bases in between. Germline lookup yields CDR1 KGHSH and CDR2 LQKENI. This CDR3 spans 14 amino acids. The CDR3 region has the DNA TGTGCCAGCTCACGAACCAACGCGATAAATGAGCAGTTCTTC. Its translation: CASSRTNAINEQFF.

The J gene is TRBJ1-3, the V gene TRBV18; TRBD1 might be the D (5 bases). Looked up from germline, CDR1 is KGHSH and CDR2 is LQKENI. V lost 3 bases, J lost 0 bases, and 9 bases lay in between. The CDR3 runs 15 residues. The CDR3 DNA is TGTGCCAGCTCACCGGGGCAACTCTCTGGAAACACCATATATTTT. Translation gives CASSPGQLSGNTIYF.